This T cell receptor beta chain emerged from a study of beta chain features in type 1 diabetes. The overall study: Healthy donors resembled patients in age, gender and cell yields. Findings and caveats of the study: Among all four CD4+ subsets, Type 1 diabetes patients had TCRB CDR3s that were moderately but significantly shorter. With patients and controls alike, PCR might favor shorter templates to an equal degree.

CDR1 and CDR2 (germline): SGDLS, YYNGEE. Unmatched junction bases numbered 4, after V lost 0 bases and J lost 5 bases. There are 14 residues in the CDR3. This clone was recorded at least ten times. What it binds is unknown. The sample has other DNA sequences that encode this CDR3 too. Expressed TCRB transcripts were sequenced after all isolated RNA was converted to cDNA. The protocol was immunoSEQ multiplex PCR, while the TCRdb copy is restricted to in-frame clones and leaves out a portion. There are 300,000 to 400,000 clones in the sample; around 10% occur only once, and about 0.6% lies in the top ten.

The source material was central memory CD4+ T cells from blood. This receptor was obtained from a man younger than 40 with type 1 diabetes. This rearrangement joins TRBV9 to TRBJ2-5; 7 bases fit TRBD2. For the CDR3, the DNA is TGTGCCAGCAGCGTAGCCGGGGGAGGGGAGACCCAGTACTTC. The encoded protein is CASSVAGGGETQYF.